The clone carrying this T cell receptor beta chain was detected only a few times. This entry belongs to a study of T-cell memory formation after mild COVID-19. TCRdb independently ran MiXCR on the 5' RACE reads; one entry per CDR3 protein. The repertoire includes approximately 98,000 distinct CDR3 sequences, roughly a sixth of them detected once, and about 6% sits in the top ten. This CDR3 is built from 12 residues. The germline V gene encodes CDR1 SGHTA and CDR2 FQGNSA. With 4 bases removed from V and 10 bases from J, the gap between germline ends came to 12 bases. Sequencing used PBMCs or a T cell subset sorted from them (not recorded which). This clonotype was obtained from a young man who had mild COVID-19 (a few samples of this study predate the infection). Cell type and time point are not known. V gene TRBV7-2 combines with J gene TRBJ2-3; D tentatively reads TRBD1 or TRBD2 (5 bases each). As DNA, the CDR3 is TGTGCCAGCAGCTCAGATCAGGGACCGCAGTATTTT. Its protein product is CASSSDQGPQYF.